This record concerns one TCR beta chain sequence. Its antigen is not known. The entry originates in a study of CXCR3-negative and CXCR3-positive naive CD8 T cells. The study, taken as a whole, reports: Surface CD5 matched across naive subsets, and TRB CDR3 properties served to infer TCR strength. Comparably high diversity was seen in both naive subsets, and much lower diversity in memory CD8+ cells. In CXCR3-positive naive cells, the TRB CDR3s were more hydrophobic than in CXCR3-negative naive cells.

5' RACE that incorporated UMI labels was used to prepare the TRB cDNA libraries. TCRdb re-called the 5' RACE reads; one entry per CDR3 protein, DNA not given. This specimen shows about 5,500 distinct CDR3 sequences; the ten leading clones hold 2%. The CDR3 runs 13 residues. The sample consisted of naive CXCR3- CD8+ T cells from blood. Subset given: CD45RO-CCR7+CD27+CD95- naive CD8+ T cells lacking CXCR3 (TNR3-). The V call is TRBV12-3 or TRBV12-4, the J call TRBJ1-2; the TCRdb call, TRBD1, lacks DNA for checking. This sequence was found in a human donor in good health. Some clones in this sample may be carry-over from other donors' samples. This chain's CDR3 is CASSETGGYGYTF.